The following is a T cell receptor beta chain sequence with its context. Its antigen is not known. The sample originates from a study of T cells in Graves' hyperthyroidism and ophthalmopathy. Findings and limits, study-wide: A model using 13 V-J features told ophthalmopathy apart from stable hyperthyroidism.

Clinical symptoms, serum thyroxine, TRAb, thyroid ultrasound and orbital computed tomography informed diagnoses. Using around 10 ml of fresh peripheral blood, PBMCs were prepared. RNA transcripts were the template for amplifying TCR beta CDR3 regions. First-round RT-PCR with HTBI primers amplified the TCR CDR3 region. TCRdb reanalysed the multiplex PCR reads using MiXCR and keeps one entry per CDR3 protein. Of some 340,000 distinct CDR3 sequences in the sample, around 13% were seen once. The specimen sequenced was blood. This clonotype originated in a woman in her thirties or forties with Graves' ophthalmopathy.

CDR3 nucleotides: TGTGCCAGCAGCTTAGTCCGGGGTGAAAAACTGTTTTTT. Translated, it gives CASSLVRGEKLFF. The genes are TRBV7-9 and TRBJ1-4; D not resolved. The CDR3 has 13 amino acids. Per germline, CDR1 SEHNR and CDR2 FQNEAQ (reference sequence). Trimming cost V 1 base and J 7 bases, with 7 bases left between them.